The 12 T cell receptor beta chains listed next were all sequenced from one sample in a study of shared clonotypes between healthy human individuals. Libraries were prepared by immunoSEQ multiplex PCR; TCRdb keeps only in-frame clonotypes and omits some of them. The table records millions of clones, approximately 94% of them present only once. CD45RO negativity and positive selection for CCR7 defined naive CD8 cells, a population that excluded terminally differentiated effector memory CD45RA+ cells. The sequenced sample was naive CD8+ T cells from PBMCs. Receptors originate from a man in his late teens or twenties in good health. Some clones in this sample may be carry-over from other donors' samples.

This clone has just one count. The V and J genes are TRBV2 and TRBJ2-3, with unresolved D. V dropped 6 bases and J dropped 6 bases, with 19 bases sitting between them. In germline, CDR1 is SNHLY, CDR2 FYNNEI. CDR3 size: 15 residues. The CDR3 DNA follows: TGTGCCAGCAGCTCCGGGCCCTCCCCGGTCGATACGCAGTATTTT. Protein product: CASSSGPSPVDTQYF.

This chain joins TRBV15 and TRBJ1-1; D is perhaps TRBD1 (5 bases). This CDR3 comprises 13 residues. CDR1 and CDR2 (germline): LNHNV, YYDKDF (reference sequence). V lost 0 bases and J 7 bases, leaving 9 bases between the germline ends. Here the CDR3 DNA reads TGTGCCACCAGCAGAGATGGAGACAGTGAAGCTTTCTTT. This codes for CATSRDGDSEAFF.

The chain carries TRBV19 and TRBJ1-2; no clear D. The germline V and J ends were trimmed by 5 bases and 8 bases, with 9 bases remaining between them. CDR1 and CDR2 from the germline V gene are LNHDA and SQIVND (reference sequence). There are 11 residues in the CDR3. Here the CDR3 reads CASSERRGYTF. CDR3 in DNA: TGTGCCAGTAGTGAGCGACGGGGCTACACCTTC.

This chain connects TRBV4-3 to TRBJ2-1; 10 positions agree with TRBD2. J was trimmed by 3 bases and V by 0 bases; bases with no gene match: 8. This CDR3 spans 18 amino acids. Germline-derived CDR1 and CDR2 are LGHNA and YSLEER. DNA of the CDR3: TGCGCCAGCAGCCAAGAGGTAGGGACTAGCGCTTTCTACAATGAGCAGTTCTTC. Amino acid sequence: CASSQEVGTSAFYNEQFF.

The rearrangement uses TRBV6-5 and TRBJ2-7; D call uncertain. The V and J ends lost 6 bases and 2 bases respectively, with 8 bases between them. The CDR3 extends over 12 amino acids. Germline V gene lookup returns CDR1 MNHEY and CDR2 SVGAGI. The CDR3 region has the DNA TGTGCCAGCAGCCACACAACCTACGAGCAGTACTTC. It yields the protein CASSHTTYEQYF.

The chain couples TRBV21-1 to TRBJ2-7; TRBD1, the table's D call, was not compared with the DNA. TRBV21-1 is a pseudogene. The length of the CDR3 is 16 residues. CDR3 sequence reads: CASSKITDRGVYEQYF. CDR3 bases: TGTGCCAGCAGCAAAATTACTGACAGGGGGGTCTACGAGCAGTACTTC.

The gene calls are TRBV9 and TRBJ2-7; 8 positions match TRBD2. Germline assignment: CDR1 SGDLS and CDR2 YYNGEE. This CDR3 is built from 14 residues. The trim removed 3 bases at V and 3 bases at J, leaving 5 bases unmatched. CDR3 in amino acids: CASSGSGADYEQYF. As DNA, the CDR3 is TGTGCCAGCAGCGGTAGCGGGGCGGACTACGAGCAGTACTTC.

The chain carries TRBV27 and TRBJ2-2; the match to TRBD2 covers 8 bases. CDR1 MNHEY and CDR2 SMNVEV come from the germline V gene (reference sequence). V gave up 0 bases and J gave up 5 bases; unmatched junction bases: 14. The CDR3 has 19 amino acids. The CDR3 spells CASSLSSLLAGMGTGELFF. The CDR3 region has the DNA TGTGCCAGCAGTTTATCGTCGCTCCTAGCGGGTATGGGTACCGGGGAGCTGTTTTTT.

The gene calls are TRBV27 and TRBJ2-1, with TRBD2 matching over 11 bases. The CDR3 is 15 residues long. Losses at the gene ends were 6 bases for V and 10 bases for J; bases not matched to a gene: 11. Germline-derived CDR1 and CDR2 are MNHEY and SMNVEV (reference sequence). The CDR3 region is CASRSGTSGRGEQFF. The CDR3 DNA reads as TGTGCCAGCAGATCCGGAACTAGCGGGAGAGGGGAGCAGTTCTTC.

This chain uses TRBV29-1 with TRBJ1-2; a weak D match, TRBD1 (5 bases). The CDR3 length is 15 residues. Trimming removed 7 bases from V and 4 bases from J, with 22 bases in between. CDR1 and CDR2 from the germline V gene are SQVTM and ANQGSEA. CDR3 protein: CSAGTVGVGAYGYTF. CDR3 nucleotide sequence: TGCAGCGCAGGGACGGTGGGCGTCGGGGCCTATGGCTACACCTTC.

Turning to this clone: Other DNA sequences from this sample encode an identical CDR3 as well. The genes are TRBV27 and TRBJ2-1; 9 bases align to TRBD1. The CDR3 is made up of 15 amino acids. V was clipped by 5 bases and J by 4 bases; unmatched bases: 6. Germline values: CDR1 MNHEY, CDR2 SMNVEV (reference sequence). CDR3 region: CASSLRDRVYNEQFF. The CDR3 region has the DNA TGTGCCAGCAGTCTAAGGGACAGGGTGTACAATGAGCAGTTCTTC.

This clone was counted a few times. The gene calls are TRBV2 and TRBJ1-1, with 8 positions matching TRBD1. In germline, CDR1 is SNHLY, CDR2 FYNNEI. The J segment lost 1 base and the V segment lost 6 bases, leaving 4 bases of the junction unmatched. The CDR3 has 14 residues. DNA for the CDR3: TGTGCCAGCAGCAGGACAGGGCCGAACACTGAAGCTTTCTTT. It specifies CASSRTGPNTEAFF.